This T cell receptor (beta chain) was documented in a study of blood T cell repertoires in COVID-19. As for the study in general: The study drew acute and convalescent COVID-19 samples from the United States, Italy and Spain. In each case, the material was cDNA or gDNA derived from T cells, B-cell-depleted T cells, or PBMCs.

In germline, CDR1 is LNHDA, CDR2 SQIVND (reference sequence). This CDR3 has 13 residues. The V end lost 5 bases, the J end lost 1 base, and 8 bases lay between the germline ends. In the original analysis: Scientists estimated how many nucleated cells there were by amplifying reference gene primers. The protocol was immunoSEQ multiplex PCR, while the TCRdb copy is restricted to in-frame clones and leaves out a portion. The V and J calls and clone size were taken over from that table, and D and trimming were inferred from the DNA. The repertoire includes about 210,000 clones, 70% to 90% of them detected once, and 6.5% to 9% sits in the top ten. Cohort 3 recovery required two negative PCRs, clearance, or symptom resolution.

The source material was PBMCs or T cells enriched from blood (not recorded which). This receptor was identified in a woman aged 18-29 years who had recovered from COVID-19. This sequence joins TRBV19 and TRBJ1-1; unclear D gene. The CDR3 spells CASSVPGNTEAFF. The CDR3 coding sequence is TGTGCCAGTAGTGTCCCGGGGAACACTGAAGCTTTCTTT. Together with reference TRBV19 and TRBJ1-1, the CDR3 gives the full variable domain: DGGITQSPKYLFRKEGQNVTLSCEQNLNHDAMYWYRQDPGQGLRLIYYSQIVNDFQKGDIAEGYSVSREKKESFPLTVTSAQKNPTAFYLCASSVPGNTEAFFGQGTRLTVV.